This T cell receptor beta chain is drawn from a study of shared clonotypes between healthy human individuals (TCRdb year 2020). Regarding the complete study: The cohort included three men and a couple of women between 18 and 49 years of age. For each donor, CD4 naive and CD4 memory were each given three plates, CD8 naive was given two plates, and CD8 memory was given one plate. To estimate repertoire size and how much clonotype sharing occurs between individuals, the study deeply sequenced the blood TCR repertoires of five or six healthy adults. Different laboratories and diverse techniques were used to prepare libraries and sequence TCR repertoires, to increase sequencing depth and limit assay-specific biases. Per donor, leukapheresis produced somewhere between about 0.94 and 10 billion PBMCs.

CD8 naive samples were obtained by positive selection for CCR7 among CD45RO-negative cells, yielding a CD45RA+CCR7+ population from which TemRA cells were excluded. Donors were healthy HIV-negative adults with no recently reported acute infections or vaccinations. Every donor was a Caucasian adult residing in Nashville, Tennessee, USA. After blood collection by leukapheresis, PBMCs were isolated using Ficoll-Histopaque density gradient centrifugation and then cryopreserved in the vapor phase of liquid nitrogen. Analytical flow cytometry was used to check the purity and quantity of each magnetically sorted T cell population. Genomic DNA was isolated from each sorted fraction and quantified by UV absorbance on a Nanodrop 2000c. Trimming costs V 4 bases and J 4 bases, and their ends lie 10 bases apart. Looking up the germline V gene (reference sequence) yields CDR1 SGHAT and CDR2 FQDESV. The cysteine opens and the phenylalanine closes a CDR3 of 13 amino acids. Just the 39-base CDR3 DNA is kept, in frame starting at base 1.

Broad study findings and their caveats: Estimated clonotype richness was generally larger for naive than for memory subsets. The genetic and exposure-history diversity represented was limited by the small number of donors. Incomplete sequencing was indicated by rarefaction of sorted-subset datasets, despite the large sequencing depth. Sampling was restricted to blood, and TCR repertoires in tissue are likely to differ from TCR repertoires in blood. Based on pairwise subsampling, the degree of clonotype sharing among donors was expected to be affected by sequencing depth. Sharing across a handful of donors was observed for roughly 5.4% of naive CD4, about 3.2% of naive CD8, 2% to 2.5% of memory CD4, and roughly 0.4% of memory CD8 clonotypes. Compared with non-shared clonotypes, clonotypes shared by all four sorted-subset donors had higher generation probabilities.

Using the deep immunoSEQ assay, multiplex PCR amplified TCR CDR3 regions from genomic DNA. Extracted genomic DNA from each cell subset was spread evenly across all wells of several immunoSEQ 96-well plates, with each plate serving as a replicate. For sorted subsets, around 0.2 ug genomic DNA, equal to tens of thousands of T cell genomes, was loaded into each replicate PCR. Purified libraries were measured with a Qubit 3.0 fluorometer, size-checked on a Bioanalyzer 2100, and measured again with the KAPA Library Quantification kit. Every immunoSEQ 96-well plate was sequenced on a separate single-read 150-cycle Illumina NextSeq 550 flow cell. As for the authors' bioinformatics: Because the immunoSEQ output held only junctional sequences and lacked quality scores, the filtering could not match the filtering applied to full-length reads. Sequences were annotated with PyIR, a Python wrapper for IgBLAST v1.9, using IMGT germline references to assign V/J genes and CDR3. Reads were filtered out if the reads had weak V/J assignments (E-value above 1e-6), no CDR3, stop codons, out-of-frame junctions, or ambiguous translated residues. V3J clonotypes were defined by identical inferred V gene, J gene, and CDR3 amino acid sequence. Percentage overlap between repertoires was calculated by dividing the number of shared unique clonotypes by the size of the smaller repertoire. Richness of each repertoire was evaluated using RTK rarefaction, the Chao1 estimator, and Recon v2.1 estimates of unobserved clonotypes. For all TCRbeta clonotypes obtained by the gDNA method from a handful of donors, generation probabilities were computed with OLGA. TCRdb's version of the immuneACCESS table is confined to in-frame rearrangements and falls short of the full clone set. An unresolved V gene accounts for under half of the shortfall where checked; the remainder is of unknown origin. V, J and clone size reflect that table, while D and trimming were determined from the DNA. The table for this sample lists about 2 million clones; approximately 94% of them were counted only once. Roughly 1% of the sample lies in the top ten.

Concerning this clone: It lacks a known antigen. No base-level quality is on record; no much larger clone is a single base apart.

Material: naive CD8+ T cells sorted from blood. The meaning of the sample's cell subset or site label: CD45RA+CCR7+. The sequence was obtained from a man younger than 30 in good health. Recombination linked TRBV11-1 to TRBJ1-2, with the D gene not clear enough to name. The encoded CDR3 is CASSSSGPYGYTF. The DNA sequence is as follows: TGTGCCAGCAGCTCTAGTGGGCCCTATGGCTACACCTTC.